This T cell receptor beta chain was documented in a study of blood T cell repertoires in COVID-19. Study-wide context: The United States, Italy and Spain provided the acute and convalescent COVID-19 samples. Nucleic acid was either cDNA or gDNA, and it came from T cells, B-cell-depleted T cells, or PBMCs.

Original processing notes: Reference gene primer amplification gave nucleated cell count estimates. The data were produced by immunoSEQ multiplex PCR, yet TCRdb's version contains in-frame clones alone and is incomplete. For V, J and clone size, that table is used; D and trimming come from the DNA. The table includes about 400,000 clones, around 89% detected once. Sequenced input: peripheral blood. This sequence was found in a woman aged 25 to 39 with acute or convalescent COVID-19.

CDR3: CASSPPGTAEAFF. CDR3 nucleotides: TGCGCCAGCAGCCCACCCGGGACAGCTGAAGCTTTCTTT. This sequence joins TRBV5-1 and TRBJ1-1; 7 bases align to TRBD1. CDR1 is SGHRS, CDR2 YFSETQ, per germline. J was trimmed by 6 bases and V by 4 bases; bases with no gene match: 6. This CDR3 is 13 amino acids long.